The 27 T cell receptor beta chains below all came from one sample that was sequenced in a study of T cell repertoires in cytomegalovirus infection. Their specific antigens are unknown. TCRdb used MiXCR to reprocess the reads, holding one entry per CDR3 protein. The table shows roughly 920,000 distinct CDR3 sequences, with about a third occurring only once. The sample was cultured CD8+ T cells from PBMCs, taken from culture after CMV antigen stimulation. These receptor sequences come from a human donor in good health (CMV status not recorded). Some clones in this sample may be carry-over from other donors' samples.

V and J are TRBV20-1 and TRBJ2-3, with 14 bases that match TRBD2. CDR1 DFQATT and CDR2 SNEGSKA come from the germline V gene (reference sequence). CDR3 length: 14 residues. The V segment lost 5 bases and the J segment 5 bases; nucleotides outside the gene matches: 3. The CDR3 loop is CSAGTSGGLDTQYF. DNA for the CDR3: TGCAGTGCTGGGACTAGCGGGGGCCTAGATACGCAGTATTTT.

This clonotype was observed a few times. The chain links TRBV7-6 to TRBJ2-3, with TRBD2 matching 15 bases. The ends lost 5 bases at V and 4 bases at J; junction bases unmatched: 7. The germline V gene encodes CDR1 SGHVS and CDR2 FNYEAQ. The CDR3 runs to 17 residues. The CDR3 loop reads CASSQGTSGGRADTQYF. The DNA for the CDR3 is TGTGCCAGCAGCCAAGGGACTAGCGGGGGGCGGGCAGATACGCAGTATTTT. The variable domain in full, with the rest retrieved from reference TRBV7-6 and TRBJ2-3, is GAGVSQSPRYKVTKRGQDVALRCDPISGHVSLYWYRQALGQGPEFLTYFNYEAQQDKSGLPNDRFSAERPEGSISTLTIQRTEQRDSAMYRCASSQGTSGGRADTQYFGPGTRLTVL.

The chain couples TRBV6-6 to TRBJ1-3; D not resolved. Germline values: CDR1 MNHNY, CDR2 SVGAGI (reference sequence). CDR3 length: 15 amino acids. Between the trimmed V and J ends, which lost 2 bases and 2 bases, there was a span of 10 bases. Written as DNA, the CDR3 is TGTGCCAGCAGTTACGTCCAGGCCCCTGGAAACACCATATATTTT. Translation: CASSYVQAPGNTIYF.

In its sample, this clonotype was seen a few times. One end of the junction is discordant with germline, which a read error may explain. V is TRBV28 and J is TRBJ1-1; D perhaps matches TRBD1 (5 bases). Per germline, CDR1 MDHEN and CDR2 SYDVKM. This CDR3 contains 14 residues. The CDR3 region has the DNA TGTGCCAGCAGTTTAAGGTCAGGGAACCCTGAAGCTTTCTTT. This gives the protein CASSLRSGNPEAFF.

The table lists this clonotype with a few counts. This chain uses TRBV7-4 with TRBJ2-3, with no clear D. The CDR3 is made up of 14 amino acids. V was cut by 3 bases and J by 2 bases, with 9 bases left in between. Germline V gene data show CDR1 as SGHVT and CDR2 as SQSDAQ. In nucleotides, the CDR3 is TGTGCCAGCAGCTTCATAAGGGCCACAGATACGCAGTATTTT. Translated: CASSFIRATDTQYF.

The V gene is TRBV18, the J gene TRBJ2-7, with D hard to call. Germline V CDR1 and CDR2: KGHSH, LQKENI. The V end was cut by 3 bases, the J end by 0 bases, with 9 bases between. The CDR3 consists of 14 residues. The CDR3 coding sequence is TGTGCCAGCTCACCGACGGGCAGCTCCTACGAGCAGTACGTC. Protein: CASSPTGSSYEQYV.

V is TRBV4-1 and J is TRBJ1-6, with TRBD1 identical over 7 bases. J was trimmed by 8 bases and V by 4 bases; bases with no gene match: 8. The V gene's germline CDR1 is MGHRA and CDR2 YSYEKL. The length of the CDR3 is 15 residues. The CDR3 is CASSLRGTDYSPLHF. CDR3 bases: TGCGCCAGCAGCCTGCGCGGGACAGATTATTCACCCCTCCACTTT.

The chain recombines TRBV15 with TRBJ2-1; 8 bases fit TRBD1. Germline V gives CDR1 LNHNV, CDR2 YYDKDF (reference sequence). The CDR3 is 18 amino acids. Germline trimming cut 2 bases from V and 3 bases from J; bases unmatched to any gene: 12. The CDR3 sequence is CATSRQDYRGLNYNEQFF. CDR3 bases: TGTGCCACCAGCAGACAGGATTACAGGGGGTTGAACTACAATGAGCAGTTCTTC.

This clonotype was observed a handful of times. V and J are TRBV5-4 and TRBJ2-3; 8 nucleotides match TRBD2. CDR1 and CDR2 from the germline V gene are SGHNT and YYREEE (reference sequence). V shed 4 bases and J 10 bases; nucleotides not matched to a gene: 5. The CDR3 length is 12 residues. CDR3 sequence: CASSGRGDPQYF. CDR3 sequence (DNA): TGTGCCAGCAGCGGGCGGGGGGACCCGCAGTATTTT.

The genes are TRBV29-1 and TRBJ1-1, with 7 positions matching TRBD1. Per germline, CDR1 SQVTM and CDR2 ANQGSEA. The J segment lost 3 bases and the V segment lost 4 bases, leaving 2 bases of the junction unmatched. The CDR3 extends over 12 amino acids. CDR3 loop: CSVGTGDTEAFF. CDR3 coding DNA: TGCAGCGTTGGTACAGGGGACACTGAAGCTTTCTTT.

This clonotype was detected many times. This chain joins TRBV7-2 and TRBJ2-3; D not resolved. V gave up 1 base and J gave up 6 bases, with 11 bases separating them. This CDR3 region has 14 residues. Germline-derived CDR1 and CDR2 are SGHTA and FQGNSA. The chain's CDR3 is CASSLGGYADTQYF. The CDR3 nucleotides read TGTGCCAGCAGCTTAGGTGGCTATGCGGATACGCAGTATTTT.

This chain connects TRBV7-8 to TRBJ2-1; D could derive from TRBD1 or TRBD2 (5 bases each). V was clipped by 5 bases and J by 8 bases, with 16 bases between them. Germline lookup yields CDR1 SGHVS and CDR2 FQNEAQ. This CDR3 is built from 14 residues. The chain's CDR3 is CASSQGRVRYEQFF. The DNA of the CDR3 is TGTGCCAGCAGCCAGGGACGGGTAAGGTATGAGCAGTTCTTC.

The rearrangement links TRBV6-1 to TRBJ1-5; TRBD1 agrees at 7 bases. Germline CDR1 MNHNS, CDR2 SASEGT. The CDR3 contains 14 residues. The V and J ends lost 6 bases and 7 bases, in that order; junction bases with no gene match: 9. CDR3 nucleotides: TGTGCCAGCAGCCCCGACAGGGTGGGGCAGCCCCAGCATTTT. Protein sequence: CASSPDRVGQPQHF.

Only a few counts were recorded for this clonotype. The chain couples TRBV7-9 to TRBJ1-1; a possible D gene is TRBD1 (6 bases). The germline V gene has CDR1 SEHNR and CDR2 FQNEAQ (reference sequence). V was shortened by 1 base and J by 1 base, with 10 bases between the two germline ends. This CDR3 is built from 15 residues. CDR3 loop: CASSLVSDRNTEAFF. CDR3 nucleotide sequence: TGTGCCAGCAGCTTAGTATCGGACAGGAACACTGAAGCTTTCTTT. The complete variable domain, with remaining parts taken from reference TRBV7-9 and TRBJ1-1, reads DTGVSQNPRHKITKRGQNVTFRCDPISEHNRLYWYRQTLGQGPEFLTYFQNEAQLEKSRLLSDRFSAERPKGSFSTLEIQRTEQGDSAMYLCASSLVSDRNTEAFFGQGTRLTVV.

This clonotype came up many times. The rearrangement joins TRBV7-8 to TRBJ2-7, with TRBD2 matching 10 bases. V was pared by 5 bases and J by 3 bases, with 7 bases of the junction left unmatched. The germline V gene has CDR1 SGHVS and CDR2 FQNEAQ. The CDR3 consists of 15 residues. The CDR3 spells CASSGSSGGFYEQYF. The CDR3 nucleotides read TGTGCCAGCAGCGGGAGTAGCGGGGGGTTCTACGAGCAGTACTTC. Complete variable domain (other parts from reference TRBV7-8 and TRBJ2-7): GAGVSQSPRYKVAKRGQDVALRCDPISGHVSLFWYQQALGQGPEFLTYFQNEAQLDKSGLPSDRFFAERPEGSVSTLKIQRTQQEDSAVYLCASSGSSGGFYEQYFGPGTRLTVT.

This sequence joins TRBV12-3 or TRBV12-4 and TRBJ2-5; weak D call: TRBD1 (6 bases). V lost 8 bases to trimming and J lost 7 bases, with 23 bases between them. The CDR3 loop spans 15 amino acids. The CDR3 here is CASGNGWDTRGTQYF. CDR3 nucleotides: TGTGCCAGCGGCAACGGCTGGGACACCCGGGGGACCCAGTACTTC.

This clonotype was counted a few times. This chain joins TRBV6-1 and TRBJ2-1, with 8 nucleotides matching TRBD2. Germline loops: CDR1 MNHNS, CDR2 SASEGT. This CDR3 contains 15 residues. The V gene end was trimmed by 6 bases and the J gene end by 8 bases; junction bases not matched to a gene: 12. Written as DNA, the CDR3 is TGTGCCAGCAGCGACGGGGGGGGGAGGCACGATGAGCAGTTCTTC. Translated: CASSDGGGRHDEQFF.

The rearrangement uses TRBV4-1 and TRBJ1-1, with 10 bases lining up with TRBD1. Germline V gene lookup returns CDR1 MGHRA and CDR2 YSYEKL. The CDR3 is 15 amino acids. V shed 3 bases and J 1 base; nucleotides not matched to a gene: 2. The CDR3 spells CASSQRDRGNTEAFF. The DNA for the CDR3 is TGCGCCAGCAGCCAGAGGGACAGGGGGAACACTGAAGCTTTCTTT.

V and J are TRBV6-8 and TRBJ1-2; D is unclear. The ends were cut back, 8 bases at V and 0 bases at J, with 7 bases in the middle. The germline V gene encodes CDR1 MNHGY and CDR2 SAAAGT. The CDR3 has 12 residues. The CDR3 coding sequence is TGTGCCAGCGTCGGCCCTAACTATGGCTACACCTTC. It codes for CASVGPNYGYTF.

There are a few counts of this clonotype. The chain carries TRBV7-8 and TRBJ1-3; D perhaps matches TRBD1 (6 bases). The CDR3 consists of 15 residues. V was clipped by 1 base and J by 5 bases, with 12 bases between them. In germline, CDR1 is SGHVS, CDR2 FQNEAQ. DNA of the CDR3: TGTGCCAGCAGCTTAGGGGACACGGGTCGAAACACCATATATTTT. Translation: CASSLGDTGRNTIYF.

This clonotype has ten or more counts. The chain employs TRBV7-9 and TRBJ2-5; 10 bases line up with TRBD2. CDR3 length: 17 amino acids. Looked up from germline, CDR1 is SEHNR and CDR2 is FQNEAQ (reference sequence). Germline trimming cut 5 bases from V and 5 bases from J; bases unmatched to any gene: 14. This chain's CDR3 is CASSHTSGASSRETQYF. CDR3 coding DNA: TGTGCCAGCAGCCATACTAGCGGGGCGTCCTCTAGGGAGACCCAGTACTTC.

This sequence joins TRBV6-1 and TRBJ2-7, with D unresolved. Per germline, CDR1 MNHNS and CDR2 SASEGT. V gave up 3 bases and J gave up 6 bases, with 12 bases separating them. CDR3 length: 13 amino acids. The DNA of the CDR3 is TGTGCCAGCAGTGAGGTCCCCCTCGCCGAGCAGTACGTC. Translated, it gives CASSEVPLAEQYV.

This clonotype was seen more than once but under ten times. The V and J genes are TRBV6-2 or TRBV6-3 and TRBJ1-6, with unresolved D. The CDR3 sequence is 12 residues long. The V and J ends lost 1 base and 9 bases respectively, with 4 bases between them. Per germline, CDR1 MNHEY and CDR2 SVGEGT. The CDR3 DNA reads TGTGCCAGCAGTTACTTGTCTTCACCCCTCCACTTT. This translates into CASSYLSSPLHF.

Worth noting for this clonotype: A much larger clone lies one base from this, so it may be a read error. The chain recombines TRBV7-9 with TRBJ1-2; D possibly corresponds to TRBD1 (6 bases). Germline CDR1 reads SEHNR; CDR2 reads FQNEAQ (reference sequence). The CDR3 sequence is 16 residues long. The CDR3 reads CVSSSAGTLTNYGYTF. Here the CDR3 DNA reads TGTGTCAGCAGCTCCGCCGGGACACTGACTAACTATGGCTACACCTTC.

This clonotype appeared a few times. The chain is built from TRBV11-2 and TRBJ2-5, with 15 nucleotides matching TRBD2. Germline CDR1 is SGHAT and CDR2 is FQNNGV. The CDR3 extends over 16 amino acids. V was pared by 5 bases and J by 5 bases, with 6 bases of the junction left unmatched. The chain's CDR3 is CASSSWTSGGDETQYF. The CDR3 DNA sequence: TGTGCCAGCAGCAGCTGGACTAGCGGGGGGGACGAGACCCAGTACTTC.

The CDR3 nucleotides are TGTGCCAGCAGCGCCACCGGGACAGGGGGCCCCAGCTCCTACGAGCAGTACTTC. It translates to CASSATGTGGPSSYEQYF. This chain joins TRBV7-9 and TRBJ2-7; 12 bases agree with TRBD1. This CDR3 has 18 amino acids. The germline gives CDR1 SEHNR, CDR2 FQNEAQ (reference sequence). V was clipped by 5 bases and J by 0 bases; unmatched bases: 11.

The sample holds many counts of this clonotype. The chain employs TRBV5-4 and TRBJ2-7, with D perhaps TRBD2 (5 bases). Trimming took 4 bases from V and 2 from J, leaving 10 bases between them. The CDR3 covers 13 residues. Per the germline V gene, CDR1 is SGHNT and CDR2 is YYREEE (reference sequence). CDR3 sequence reads: CASSPGITYEQYF. CDR3 DNA: TGTGCCAGCAGCCCCGGGATAACCTACGAGCAGTACTTC. The full variable domain, in which reference TRBV5-4 and TRBJ2-7 provide the parts outside the CDR3, is ETGVTQSPTHLIKTRGQQVTLRCSSQSGHNTVSWYQQALGQGPQFIFQYYREEENGRGNFPPRFSGLQFPNYSSELNVNALELDDSALYLCASSPGITYEQYFGPGTRLTVT.